This T cell receptor beta chain stems from a study of T-cell memory formation after mild COVID-19. By proportion, this clonotype is medium-sized. One entry per CDR3 protein, called by TCRdb with MiXCR from the 5' RACE reads. The sample consists of 6,500 to 9,000 distinct CDR3 sequences, roughly a third of them appearing once. This CDR3 region has 14 residues. Trimming at V came to 8 bases and at J to 3 bases, leaving 7 bases not matched to a gene. CDR1 LNHNV and CDR2 YYDKDF come from the germline V gene (reference sequence). The sample consisted of PBMCs or a T cell subset sorted from them (not recorded which). This receptor was taken from an adult woman who had mild COVID-19 (a few samples of this study predate the infection). Cell type and time point are not known. V gene TRBV15 combines with J gene TRBJ2-1; 7 nucleotides agree with TRBD1. CDR3 loop: CATADRVNYNEQFF. The CDR3 nucleotides are TGTGCCACCGCTGACAGGGTCAACTACAATGAGCAGTTCTTC.